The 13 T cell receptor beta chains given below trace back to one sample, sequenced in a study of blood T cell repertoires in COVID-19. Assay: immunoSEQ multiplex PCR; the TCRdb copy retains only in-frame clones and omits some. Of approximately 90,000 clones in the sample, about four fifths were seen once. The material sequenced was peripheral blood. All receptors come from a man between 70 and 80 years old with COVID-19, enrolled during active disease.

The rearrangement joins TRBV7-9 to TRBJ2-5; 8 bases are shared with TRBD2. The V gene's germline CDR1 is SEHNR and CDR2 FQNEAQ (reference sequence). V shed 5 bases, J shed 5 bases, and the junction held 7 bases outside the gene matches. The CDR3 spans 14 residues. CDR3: CASSRGGGTETQYF. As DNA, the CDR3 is TGTGCCAGCAGCCGCGGCGGGGGGACGGAGACCCAGTACTTC.

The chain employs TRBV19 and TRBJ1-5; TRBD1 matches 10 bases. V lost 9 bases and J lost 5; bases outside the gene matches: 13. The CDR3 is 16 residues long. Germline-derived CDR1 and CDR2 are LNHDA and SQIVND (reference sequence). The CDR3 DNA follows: TGTGCCAGCAAGTATCGGGGACAGGGGTCCGATCAGCCCCAGCATTTT. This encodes CASKYRGQGSDQPQHF.

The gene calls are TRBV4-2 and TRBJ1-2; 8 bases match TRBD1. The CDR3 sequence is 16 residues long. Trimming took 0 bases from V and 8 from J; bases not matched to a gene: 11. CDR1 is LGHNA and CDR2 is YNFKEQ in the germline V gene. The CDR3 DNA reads TGTGCCAGCAGCCAAGAGCTAAGACAGGGGTATCAAGGCTACACCTTC. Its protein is CASSQELRQGYQGYTF.

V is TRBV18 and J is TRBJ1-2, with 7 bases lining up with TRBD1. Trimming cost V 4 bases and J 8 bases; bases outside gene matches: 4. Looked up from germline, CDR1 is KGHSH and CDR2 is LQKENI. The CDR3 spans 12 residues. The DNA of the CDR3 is TGTGCCAGCTCACGACAGGGAGAGGGCTACACCTTC. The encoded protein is CASSRQGEGYTF.

The CDR3, as DNA: TGTGCCAGCAGCTTAGTGACTGCGAACACCGGGGAGCTGTTTTTT. This translates into CASSLVTANTGELFF. This chain links TRBV7-2 with TRBJ2-2, with D hard to call. The CDR3 spans 15 residues. The germline V and J ends were trimmed by 1 base and 0 bases, with 6 bases remaining between them. Germline values: CDR1 SGHTA, CDR2 FQGNSA. Filled out from reference TRBV7-2 and TRBJ2-2, the complete variable domain reads GAGVSQSPSNKVTEKGKDVELRCDPISGHTALYWYRQSLGQGLEFLIYFQGNSAPDKSGLPSDRFSAERTGGSVSTLTIQRTQQEDSAVYLCASSLVTANTGELFFGEGSRLTVL.

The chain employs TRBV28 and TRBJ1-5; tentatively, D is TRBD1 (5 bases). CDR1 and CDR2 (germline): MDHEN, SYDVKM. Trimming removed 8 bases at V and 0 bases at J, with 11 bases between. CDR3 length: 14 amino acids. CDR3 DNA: TGTGCCAGCGGGGGGGAGGATAGCAATCAGCCCCAGCATTTT. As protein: CASGGEDSNQPQHF. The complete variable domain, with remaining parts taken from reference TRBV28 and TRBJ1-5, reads DVKVTQSSRYLVKRTGEKVFLECVQDMDHENMFWYRQDPGLGLRLIYFSYDVKMKEKGDIPEGYSVSREKKERFSLILESASTNQTSMYLCASGGEDSNQPQHFGDGTRLSIL.

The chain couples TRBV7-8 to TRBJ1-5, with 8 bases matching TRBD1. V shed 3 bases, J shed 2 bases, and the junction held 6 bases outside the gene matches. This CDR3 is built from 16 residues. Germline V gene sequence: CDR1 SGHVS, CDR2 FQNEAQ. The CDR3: CASSLVAQGGNQPQHF. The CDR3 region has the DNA TGTGCCAGCAGCTTGGTCGCACAGGGGGGCAATCAGCCCCAGCATTTT.

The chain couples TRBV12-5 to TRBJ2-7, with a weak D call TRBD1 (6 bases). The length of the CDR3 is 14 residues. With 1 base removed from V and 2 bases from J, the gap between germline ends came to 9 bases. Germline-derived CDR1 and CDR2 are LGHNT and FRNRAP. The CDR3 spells CASGLGQGPYEQYF. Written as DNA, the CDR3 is TGTGCTAGTGGTTTGGGGCAGGGGCCCTACGAGCAGTACTTC. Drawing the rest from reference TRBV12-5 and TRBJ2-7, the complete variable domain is DARVTQTPRHKVTEMGQEVTMRCQPILGHNTVFWYRQTMMQGLELLAYFRNRAPLDDSGMPKDRFSAEMPDATLATLKIQPSEPRDSAVYFCASGLGQGPYEQYFGPGTRLTVT.

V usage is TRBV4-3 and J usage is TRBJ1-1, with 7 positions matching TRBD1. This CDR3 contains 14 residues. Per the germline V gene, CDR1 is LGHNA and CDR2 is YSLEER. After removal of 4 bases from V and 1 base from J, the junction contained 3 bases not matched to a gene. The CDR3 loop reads CASSLRQGNTEAFF. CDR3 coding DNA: TGCGCCAGCAGCCTAAGACAGGGGAACACTGAAGCTTTCTTT.

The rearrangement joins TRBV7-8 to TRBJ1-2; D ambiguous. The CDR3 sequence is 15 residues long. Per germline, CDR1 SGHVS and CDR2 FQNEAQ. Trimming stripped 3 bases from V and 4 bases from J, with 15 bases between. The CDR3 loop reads CASSFAGYGSYGYTF. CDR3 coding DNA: TGTGCCAGCAGCTTCGCGGGGTATGGGTCCTATGGCTACACCTTC.

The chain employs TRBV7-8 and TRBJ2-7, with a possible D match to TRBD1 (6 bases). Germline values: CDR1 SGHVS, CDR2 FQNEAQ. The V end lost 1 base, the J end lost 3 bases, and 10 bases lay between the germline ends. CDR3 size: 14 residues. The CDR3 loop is CASSLGTVVYEQYF. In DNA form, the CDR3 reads TGTGCCAGCAGCTTAGGGACAGTGGTCTACGAGCAGTACTTC.

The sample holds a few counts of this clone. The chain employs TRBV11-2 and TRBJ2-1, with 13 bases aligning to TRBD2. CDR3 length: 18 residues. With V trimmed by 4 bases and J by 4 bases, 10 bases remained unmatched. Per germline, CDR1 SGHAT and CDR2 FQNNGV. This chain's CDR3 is CASSSLGTSGTHYNEQFF. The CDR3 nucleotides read TGTGCCAGCAGCTCCCTCGGGACTAGCGGGACCCATTACAATGAGCAGTTCTTC.

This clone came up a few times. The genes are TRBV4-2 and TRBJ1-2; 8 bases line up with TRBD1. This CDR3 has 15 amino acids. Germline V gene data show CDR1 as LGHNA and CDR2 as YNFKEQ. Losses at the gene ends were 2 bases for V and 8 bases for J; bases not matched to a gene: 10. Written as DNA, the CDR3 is TGTGCCAGCAGCCAAACAGGGGGGATACGGAGGGGCTACACCTTC. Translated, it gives CASSQTGGIRRGYTF.